These 26 T cell receptor beta chains were sequenced from one sample in a study of control samples from healthy donors and cancer patients. Assay: immunoSEQ multiplex PCR; the TCRdb copy retains only in-frame clones and omits some. Altogether 94,000 or so clones are present, 65% to 85% being singletons, with the ten largest covering about 36%. Sequenced input: PBMCs. These receptors originate from a man between 65 and 85 years old with lung cancer.

The gene calls are TRBV6-4 and TRBJ1-2, with TRBD1 matching 8 bases. J was trimmed by 7 bases and V by 5 bases; bases with no gene match: 6. The CDR3 consists of 13 residues. Germline V CDR1 and CDR2: MRHNA, SNTAGT. Here the CDR3 DNA reads TGTGCCAGCAGTCCACAGGGGGGTGGTGGCTACACCTTC. This codes for CASSPQGGGGYTF.

The rearrangement uses TRBV10-3 and TRBJ2-7, with a weak D call TRBD1 (5 bases). V dropped 5 bases and J dropped 1 base, with 18 bases sitting between them. This CDR3 has 16 residues. CDR1 is ENHRY, CDR2 SYGVKD, per germline. CDR3 bases: TGTGCCATCAGTCCGTCAGTGATTTCAGGGTCCTACGAGCAGTACTTC. Its translation: CAISPSVISGSYEQYF.

This chain joins TRBV30 and TRBJ1-5; tentative D call: TRBD1 (5 bases). The CDR3 spans 15 residues. Germline V CDR1 and CDR2: GTSNPN, SVGIG (reference sequence). V lost 2 bases, J lost 1 base, and 12 bases lay in between. CDR3 nucleotides: TGTGCCTGGAGTCGGCGGGGGTTGAGCAATCAGCCCCAGCATTTT. It yields the protein CAWSRRGLSNQPQHF. The full variable domain, completed using reference TRBV30 and TRBJ1-5, is SQTIHQWPATLVQPVGSPLSLECTVEGTSNPNLYWYRQAAGRGLQLLFYSVGIGQISSEVPQNLSASRPQDRQFILSSKKLLLSDSGFYLCAWSRRGLSNQPQHFGDGTRLSIL.

The chain couples TRBV6-5 to TRBJ1-4, with D unclear. Trimming stripped 2 bases from V and 3 bases from J, with 4 bases between. Germline loops: CDR1 MNHEY, CDR2 SVGAGI. The CDR3 totals 13 residues. CDR3 loop: CASSYTANEKLFF. In nucleotides, the CDR3 is TGTGCCAGCAGTTACACGGCTAATGAAAAACTGTTTTTT.

There are a few counts of this clone. The chain uses TRBV6-1 and TRBJ1-1; D not resolved. The germline V gene encodes CDR1 MNHNS and CDR2 SASEGT. The CDR3 sequence is 13 residues long. Trimming removed 1 base from V and 8 bases from J, with 11 bases in between. The CDR3: CASSEGRALEAFF. CDR3 coding DNA: TGTGCCAGCAGTGAAGGTCGGGCGTTAGAAGCTTTCTTT.

The rearrangement links TRBV6-5 to TRBJ1-5; D is unclear. In germline, CDR1 is MNHEY, CDR2 SVGAGI. The CDR3 loop spans 13 amino acids. V lost 6 bases and J 6 bases, leaving 12 bases between the germline ends. The CDR3 sequence: CASSTDFGQPQHF. CDR3 DNA sequence: TGTGCCAGCAGCACAGATTTCGGTCAGCCCCAGCATTTT.

The chain recombines TRBV6-5 with TRBJ1-6; no clear D gene. This CDR3 region has 16 residues. V lost 4 bases to trimming and J lost 0 bases, with 10 bases between them. Looked up from germline, CDR1 is MNHEY and CDR2 is SVGAGI. CDR3 DNA sequence: TGTGCCAGCAGTTTAGACAAGAGCTCCTATAATTCACCCCTCCACTTT. It encodes CASSLDKSSYNSPLHF.

The chain has TRBV9 and TRBJ1-4; D unclear. Germline assignment: CDR1 SGDLS and CDR2 YYNGEE. The CDR3 consists of 15 residues. V lost 3 bases and J 2 bases, leaving 11 bases between the germline ends. CDR3 in amino acids: CASSAHVGTNEKLFF. As DNA, the CDR3 is TGTGCCAGCAGCGCGCATGTGGGGACTAATGAAAAACTGTTTTTT.

The rearrangement joins TRBV6-5 to TRBJ1-4; a weak D match, TRBD1 (6 bases). Germline CDR1 MNHEY, CDR2 SVGAGI. V was clipped by 0 bases and J by 7 bases, with 15 bases between them. This CDR3 spans 16 amino acids. CDR3 region: CASSYSGTNRGEKLFF. The CDR3, as DNA: TGTGCCAGCAGTTACTCCGGGACAAATCGAGGTGAAAAACTGTTTTTT.

The chain uses TRBV4-1 and TRBJ2-1; 10 nucleotides line up with TRBD2. Germline V lookup: CDR1 MGHRA, CDR2 YSYEKL. Trimming at V came to 3 bases and at J to 4 bases, leaving 3 bases not matched to a gene. There are 15 residues in the CDR3. The CDR3 nucleotides are TGCGCCAGCAGCCAGGAGCGGGGGGGGTACAATGAGCAGTTCTTC. Amino acids: CASSQERGGYNEQFF.

The chain links TRBV9 to TRBJ1-2; TRBD1 is a possible D gene (5 bases). V lost 7 bases and J 7 bases, leaving 14 bases between the germline ends. Germline V gene lookup returns CDR1 SGDLS and CDR2 YYNGEE. The CDR3 has 12 residues. CDR3 in amino acids: CASQGPRGGYTF. CDR3 in DNA: TGTGCCAGCCAGGGCCCAAGAGGTGGCTACACCTTC.

This clone was counted only a few times. This chain links TRBV4-3 with TRBJ2-1, with D unresolved. The CDR3 spans 17 residues. V lost 1 base to trimming and J lost 5 bases, with 18 bases between them. CDR1 and CDR2 (germline): LGHNA, YSLEER. In DNA form, the CDR3 reads TGCGCCAGCAGCCAAGTTCGAGGCCTGCCGATTAACAATGAGCAGTTCTTC. This sequence encodes CASSQVRGLPINNEQFF.

This chain connects TRBV7-9 to TRBJ1-2, with D possibly matching TRBD1 (6 bases). CDR3 length: 14 residues. CDR1 SEHNR and CDR2 FQNEAQ come from the germline V gene (reference sequence). The V gene lost 6 bases and the J gene lost 4 bases, with 15 bases spanning the gap. CDR3 loop: CASRLQGRGYGYTF. The CDR3 region has the DNA TGTGCCAGCAGGCTACAGGGACGAGGCTATGGCTACACCTTC.

In its sample, this clone was seen once. The chain joins TRBV30 to TRBJ1-2; TRBD1 is a possible D gene (6 bases). Germline V gives CDR1 GTSNPN, CDR2 SVGIG (reference sequence). The ends were cut back, 1 base at V and 5 bases at J, with 11 bases in the middle. The CDR3 has 13 amino acids. The CDR3 nucleotides read TGTGCCTGGAGTGCACAGGGAGGATATGGCTACACCTTC. Protein product: CAWSAQGGYGYTF.

The chain joins TRBV7-9 to TRBJ2-3, with 12 bases matching TRBD2. The CDR3 sequence is 17 residues long. V was pared by 2 bases and J by 0 bases, with 3 bases of the junction left unmatched. The germline CDR1 and CDR2 sequences are SEHNR and FQNEAQ (reference sequence). The CDR3 is CASSLPSGGASTDTQYF. The CDR3 bases are TGTGCCAGCAGCTTACCTAGCGGGGGGGCTAGCACAGATACGCAGTATTTT.

The chain has TRBV28 and TRBJ2-7, with D possibly being TRBD2 (5 bases). There are 15 residues in the CDR3. The V gene's germline CDR1 is MDHEN and CDR2 SYDVKM. Between the trimmed V and J ends, which lost 1 base and 2 bases, there was a span of 12 bases. DNA of the CDR3: TGTGCCAGCAGTTTATTTCCGGGAACCGCCTACGAGCAGTACTTC. This codes for CASSLFPGTAYEQYF.

The gene calls are TRBV7-9 and TRBJ1-5; the D gene is possibly TRBD1 (5 bases). V was trimmed by 10 bases and J by 2 bases, leaving 9 bases between them. This CDR3 has 12 residues. Germline-derived CDR1 and CDR2 are SEHNR and FQNEAQ (reference sequence). CDR3 nucleotide sequence: TGTGCCATCGGGGGTGGCAATCAGCCCCAGCATTTT. Translating gives CAIGGGNQPQHF.

CDR3 nucleotides: TGTGCCAGCAGCTTAGCAGGGACCGGAAACACCATATATTTT. It codes for CASSLAGTGNTIYF. The chain carries TRBV7-9 and TRBJ1-3; a weak D match, TRBD1 (5 bases). This CDR3 region has 14 residues. In germline, CDR1 is SEHNR, CDR2 FQNEAQ (reference sequence). Trimming took off 0 bases at V and 4 bases at J, with 7 bases between the two ends.

The gene calls are TRBV12-5 and TRBJ2-2, with 9 bases fitting TRBD1. Per the germline V gene, CDR1 is LGHNT and CDR2 is FRNRAP. The CDR3 is 15 amino acids. V was pared by 2 bases and J by 7 bases, with 5 bases of the junction left unmatched. The CDR3 here is CASGLSGQGIGELFF. The CDR3 DNA follows: TGTGCTAGTGGTTTGTCCGGACAGGGGATCGGGGAGCTGTTTTTT.

The J gene is TRBJ2-5, the V gene TRBV14; D is undetermined. CDR3 size: 14 residues. Germline CDR1 reads SGHDN; CDR2 reads FVKESK. The germline V and J ends were trimmed by 0 bases and 0 bases, with 5 bases remaining between them. The CDR3 nucleotides read TGTGCCAGCAGCCAAGATTGGGACCAAGAGACCCAGTACTTC. The encoded protein is CASSQDWDQETQYF. The variable domain in full, with the rest retrieved from reference TRBV14 and TRBJ2-5, is EAGVTQFPSHSVIEKGQTVTLRCDPISGHDNLYWYRRVMGKEIKFLLHFVKESKQDESGMPNNRFLAERTGGTYSTLKVQPAELEDSGVYFCASSQDWDQETQYFGPGTRLLVL.

This clone occurred a few times. The chain couples TRBV5-8 to TRBJ1-5; 10 nucleotides match TRBD1. J lost 0 bases, V lost 0 bases, and 6 bases had no gene match. Germline assignment: CDR1 SGHTS and CDR2 YDEGEE. This CDR3 contains 18 residues. The CDR3 coding sequence is TGTGCCAGCAGCTTGGCGACAGGGGGCGCCGGTAGCAATCAGCCCCAGCATTTT. Translated, it gives CASSLATGGAGSNQPQHF.

This clone was counted only a few times. The gene calls are TRBV6-5 and TRBJ2-7, with D possibly TRBD1 on 6 matching bases. Germline V lookup: CDR1 MNHEY, CDR2 SVGAGI. The germline V and J ends were trimmed by 5 bases and 7 bases, with 15 bases remaining between them. CDR3 length equals 13 residues. CDR3 sequence (DNA): TGTGCCAGCAGTCCGCCACAGGGCAGAGAGCAGTACTTC. Residues: CASSPPQGREQYF.

This clone was recorded once. The chain couples TRBV2 to TRBJ2-7, with D uncertain. Germline CDR1 SNHLY, CDR2 FYNNEI. The V gene lost 6 bases and the J gene lost 2 bases, with 11 bases spanning the gap. The CDR3 is 13 amino acids. The CDR3 nucleotides read TGTGCCAGCAGGAACTCAGGAGCCTACGAGCAGTACTTC. Translating gives CASRNSGAYEQYF. The whole variable domain, filled in from reference TRBV2 and TRBJ2-7, reads EPEVTQTPSHQVTQMGQEVILRCVPISNHLYFYWYRQILGQKVEFLVSFYNNEISEKSEIFDDQFSVERPDGSNFTLKIRSTKLEDSAMYFCASRNSGAYEQYFGPGTRLTVT.

This chain uses TRBV2 with TRBJ1-4; 7 nucleotides line up with TRBD1. Germline CDR1 SNHLY, CDR2 FYNNEI. V lost 7 bases, J lost 0 bases, and 5 bases stayed unmatched. The CDR3 length is 15 residues. The CDR3 loop reads CASKGQITTNEKLFF. DNA for the CDR3: TGTGCCAGCAAGGGACAGATTACAACTAATGAAAAACTGTTTTTT.

Comment on this clone: This sample also contains other DNA sequences that code for the same CDR3. This chain connects TRBV9 to TRBJ2-7, with 7 bases that match TRBD1. The CDR3 has 13 residues. The junction had 2 bases not matched to a gene; V was cut back by 3 bases and J by 2 bases. CDR1 and CDR2 (germline): SGDLS, YYNGEE. The CDR3 nucleotides are TGTGCCAGCAGCGGGCAGGGGGCCTACGAGCAGTACTTC. It translates to CASSGQGAYEQYF.

The rearrangement uses TRBV6-1 and TRBJ1-1; the D gene is possibly TRBD1 (5 bases). V was cut by 2 bases and J by 8 bases, with 6 bases left in between. The germline gives CDR1 MNHNS, CDR2 SASEGT. This CDR3 spans 11 amino acids. CDR3 in amino acids: CASSEWDEAFF. The CDR3 DNA follows: TGTGCCAGCAGTGAATGGGACGAAGCTTTCTTT.